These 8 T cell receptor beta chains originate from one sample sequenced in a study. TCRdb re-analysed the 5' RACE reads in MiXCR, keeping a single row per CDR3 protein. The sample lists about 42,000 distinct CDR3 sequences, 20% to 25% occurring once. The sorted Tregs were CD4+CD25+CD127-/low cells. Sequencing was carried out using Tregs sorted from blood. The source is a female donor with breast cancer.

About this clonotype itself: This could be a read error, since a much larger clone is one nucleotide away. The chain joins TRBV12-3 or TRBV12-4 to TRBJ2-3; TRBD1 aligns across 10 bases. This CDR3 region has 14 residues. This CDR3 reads CASSFRTGGDAQYF. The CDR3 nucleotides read TGTGCCAGCAGTTTCCGGACAGGGGGAGATGCGCAGTATTTT.

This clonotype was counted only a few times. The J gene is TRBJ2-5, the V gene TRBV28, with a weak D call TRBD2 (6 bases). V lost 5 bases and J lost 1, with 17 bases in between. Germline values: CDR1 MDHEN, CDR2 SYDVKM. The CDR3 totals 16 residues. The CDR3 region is CASSDLDGRSQETQYF. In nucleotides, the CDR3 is TGTGCCAGCAGTGATCTAGACGGGAGATCCCAAGAGACCCAGTACTTC.

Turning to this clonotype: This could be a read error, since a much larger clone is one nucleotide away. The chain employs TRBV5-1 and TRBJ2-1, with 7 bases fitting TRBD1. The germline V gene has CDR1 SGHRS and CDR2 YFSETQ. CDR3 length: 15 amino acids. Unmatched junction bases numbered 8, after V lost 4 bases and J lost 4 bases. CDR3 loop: CASSIGQETYNEQFF. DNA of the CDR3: TGCGCCAGCAGCATCGGACAGGAGACTTACAATGAGCAGTTCTTC.

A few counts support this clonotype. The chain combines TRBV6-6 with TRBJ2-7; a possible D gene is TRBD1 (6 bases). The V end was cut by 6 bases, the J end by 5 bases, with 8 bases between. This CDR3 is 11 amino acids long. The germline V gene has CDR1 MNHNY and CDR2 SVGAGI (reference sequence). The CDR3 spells CASRYRDEQYF. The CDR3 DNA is TGTGCCAGCAGGTACAGGGACGAGCAGTACTTC.

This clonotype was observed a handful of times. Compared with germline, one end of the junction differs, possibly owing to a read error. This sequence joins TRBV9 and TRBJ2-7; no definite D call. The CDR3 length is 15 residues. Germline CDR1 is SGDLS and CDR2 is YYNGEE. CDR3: CAGSVAPGRSYEQYF. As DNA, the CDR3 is TGTGCCGGCAGCGTCGCCCCCGGGCGCTCTTACGAGCAGTACTTC.

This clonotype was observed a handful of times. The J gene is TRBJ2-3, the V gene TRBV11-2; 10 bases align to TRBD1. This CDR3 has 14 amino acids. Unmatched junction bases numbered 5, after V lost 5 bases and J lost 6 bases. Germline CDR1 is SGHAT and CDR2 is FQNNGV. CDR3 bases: TGTGCCAGCAGCGAGACAGGGGGCTTCGATACGCAGTATTTT. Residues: CASSETGGFDTQYF.

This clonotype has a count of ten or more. The CDR3 nucleotides read TGCAGTGCTAGAGGGGGACTAGCGGGAAAAGAGACCCAGTACTTC. Its protein is CSARGGLAGKETQYF. This chain links TRBV20-1 with TRBJ2-5; 13 nucleotides agree with TRBD2. The germline CDR1 and CDR2 sequences are DFQATT and SNEGSKA (reference sequence). The CDR3 has 15 amino acids. Trimming took 1 base from V and 3 from J; bases not matched to a gene: 2.

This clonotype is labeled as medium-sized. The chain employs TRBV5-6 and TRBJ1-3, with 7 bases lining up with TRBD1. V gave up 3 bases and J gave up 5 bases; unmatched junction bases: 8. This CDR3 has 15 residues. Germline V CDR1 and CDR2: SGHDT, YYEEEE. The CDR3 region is CASSSTGNSRNTIYF. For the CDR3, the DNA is TGTGCCAGCAGCTCGACAGGGAATTCTCGAAACACCATATATTTT.